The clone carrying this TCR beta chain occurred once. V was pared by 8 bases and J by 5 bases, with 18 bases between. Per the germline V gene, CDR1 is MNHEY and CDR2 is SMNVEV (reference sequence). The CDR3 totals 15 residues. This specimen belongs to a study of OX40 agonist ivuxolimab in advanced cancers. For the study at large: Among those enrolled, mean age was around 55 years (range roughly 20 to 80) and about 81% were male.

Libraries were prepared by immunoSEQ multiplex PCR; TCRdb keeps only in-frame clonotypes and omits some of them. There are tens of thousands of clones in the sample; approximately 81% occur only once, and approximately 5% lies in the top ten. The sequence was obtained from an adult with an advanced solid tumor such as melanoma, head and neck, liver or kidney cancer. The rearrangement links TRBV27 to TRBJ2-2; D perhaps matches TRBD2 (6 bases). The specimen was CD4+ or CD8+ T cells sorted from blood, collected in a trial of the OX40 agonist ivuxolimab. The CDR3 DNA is TGTGCCAGCTCTTGGGGACTCCCCAGGACCGGGGAGCTGTTTTTT. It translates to CASSWGLPRTGELFF.